These 13 T cell receptor beta chains came from one sample sequenced in a study of identical twins. MiXCR was run by TCRdb on the 5' RACE reads, yielding one entry per CDR3 protein. Among about 1.7 million distinct CDR3 sequences listed, less than 35% were seen once. The sequenced material came from cord blood. These receptors came from a newborn girl in good health.

This chain links TRBV7-2 with TRBJ1-4; a weak D match, TRBD1 (5 bases). The germline gives CDR1 SGHTA, CDR2 FQGNSA. The CDR3 extends over 14 amino acids. The ends were cut back, 2 bases at V and 5 bases at J, with 9 bases in the middle. Written as DNA, the CDR3 is TGTGCCAGCAGCTTAATGGGGCAGAATGAAAAACTGTTTTTT. This encodes CASSLMGQNEKLFF.

J is TRBJ2-7 and V is TRBV20-1; possible D gene TRBD2, 6 bases. V was trimmed by 5 bases and J by 2 bases, leaving 13 bases between them. This CDR3 region has 13 residues. Germline values: CDR1 DFQATT, CDR2 SNEGSKA (reference sequence). The CDR3 protein is CSAFARGTYEQYF. CDR3 DNA sequence: TGCAGTGCTTTTGCGCGGGGTACCTACGAGCAGTACTTC.

V is TRBV5-1 and J is TRBJ1-1; no definite D call. V shed 0 bases and J shed 1 base, with 7 bases lying between them. This CDR3 is 14 amino acids long. Germline V lookup: CDR1 SGHRS, CDR2 YFSETQ. As DNA, the CDR3 is TGCGCCAGCAGCTTGGAACCGACGAACACTGAAGCTTTCTTT. Amino acids: CASSLEPTNTEAFF.

This clonotype was counted a few times. One end of the junction varies from germline; a read error may be responsible. The V call is TRBV29-1, the J call TRBJ2-2; the D gene is possibly TRBD1 (6 bases). Germline values: CDR1 SQVTM, CDR2 ANQGSEA. The CDR3 length is 14 residues. The CDR3 DNA is TGCAGCGTTGAATTCTCCGCAGCGGTAGGGGGGCTGTTTTTT. This translates into CSVEFSAAVGGLFF.

In this sample, this clonotype turned up once. The chain recombines TRBV6-1 with TRBJ2-3; maybe TRBD2 (6 bases). CDR3 length: 15 amino acids. The V gene lost 8 bases and the J gene lost 1 base, with 16 bases spanning the gap. CDR1 MNHNS and CDR2 SASEGT come from the germline V gene. In DNA form, the CDR3 reads TGTGCCAGCTACTCTAGGGACTCCCGCACAGATACGCAGTATTTT. This encodes CASYSRDSRTDTQYF.

This clonotype has only a few counts. V usage is TRBV11-3 and J usage is TRBJ1-1; D remains ambiguous. Per germline, CDR1 SGHNT and CDR2 YENEEA. V lost 3 bases and J lost 5, with 10 bases in between. CDR3 size: 13 residues. Here the CDR3 DNA reads TGTGCCAGCAGCTTCAAGGGCTGGACTGAAGCTTTCTTT. Its translation is CASSFKGWTEAFF.

The V call is TRBV21-1, the J call TRBJ1-1. TRBV21-1 is deemed a pseudogene. CDR3 length: 13 amino acids. The CDR3: CASSKALSSEAFF. The DNA of the CDR3 is TGTGCCAGCAGCAAAGCGCTTTCCTCCGAAGCTTTCTTT.

V and J are TRBV20-1 and TRBJ2-1; D remains ambiguous. Trimming pared 0 bases from V and 8 bases from J, leaving 8 bases between. The length of the CDR3 is 12 residues. Per germline, CDR1 DFQATT and CDR2 SNEGSKA (reference sequence). CDR3 residues: CSAREGVDEQFF. CDR3 in DNA: TGCAGTGCTAGAGAGGGTGTGGATGAGCAGTTCTTC.

The chain recombines TRBV10-3 with TRBJ2-1, with a weak D call TRBD1 (6 bases). The length of the CDR3 is 10 residues. The ends were cut back, 11 bases at V and 13 bases at J, with 15 bases in the middle. Per germline, CDR1 ENHRY and CDR2 SYGVKD. This chain's CDR3 is CAVGGETQFF. The CDR3 bases are TGTGCCGTAGGGGGAGAGACCCAGTTCTTC.

The sample holds a few counts of this clonotype. The gene calls are TRBV18 and TRBJ1-6; D is unresolved. The CDR3 spans 15 residues. Trimming removed 2 bases from V and 8 bases from J, with 13 bases in between. Per germline, CDR1 KGHSH and CDR2 LQKENI. This CDR3 is CASSPSLLSDSPLHF. CDR3 nucleotides: TGTGCCAGCTCACCATCCTTATTGAGTGATTCACCCCTCCACTTT.

A note on this clonotype: A clone one base away is much larger, so this may be a read error. V and J are TRBV20-1 and TRBJ1-1; D ambiguous. Germline V lookup: CDR1 DFQATT, CDR2 SNEGSKA (reference sequence). V lost 0 bases and J 6 bases, leaving 11 bases between the germline ends. CDR3 size: 13 residues. CDR3 in amino acids: CSARDPRDPEAFF. The DNA for the CDR3 is TGCAGTGCTAGAGACCCCAGAGACCCTGAAGCTTTCTTT.

V usage is TRBV7-9 and J usage is TRBJ2-2; D is ambiguous. Germline lookup yields CDR1 SEHNR and CDR2 FQNEAQ (reference sequence). Trimming took off 5 bases at V and 5 bases at J, with 9 bases between the two ends. This CDR3 comprises 13 residues. CDR3 amino acids: CASSQDWTGELFF. The CDR3 DNA follows: TGTGCCAGCAGCCAAGACTGGACCGGGGAGCTGTTTTTT.

V is TRBV2 and J is TRBJ2-7; TRBD2 matches at 13 bases. With 10 bases clipped from V and 4 bases from J, the junction kept 10 bases outside the gene matches. The CDR3 has 15 amino acids. In germline, CDR1 is SNHLY, CDR2 FYNNEI. The CDR3 nucleotides are TGTGCCACCGCAGATCGGACTAGCGGGAGTTACGAGCAGTACTTC. It translates to CATADRTSGSYEQYF.